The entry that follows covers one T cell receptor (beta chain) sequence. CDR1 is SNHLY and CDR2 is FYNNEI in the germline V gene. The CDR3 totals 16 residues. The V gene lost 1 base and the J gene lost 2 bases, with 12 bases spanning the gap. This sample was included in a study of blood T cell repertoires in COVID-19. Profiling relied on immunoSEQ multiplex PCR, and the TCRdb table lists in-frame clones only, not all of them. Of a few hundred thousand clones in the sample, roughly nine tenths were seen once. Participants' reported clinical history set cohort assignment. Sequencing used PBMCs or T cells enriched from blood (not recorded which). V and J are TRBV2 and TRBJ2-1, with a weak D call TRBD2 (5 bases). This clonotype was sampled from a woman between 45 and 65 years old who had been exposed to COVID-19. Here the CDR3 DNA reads TGTGCCAGCAGTGAAGGGCCAGGCGGGCCCTACAATGAGCAGTTCTTC. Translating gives CASSEGPGGPYNEQFF.